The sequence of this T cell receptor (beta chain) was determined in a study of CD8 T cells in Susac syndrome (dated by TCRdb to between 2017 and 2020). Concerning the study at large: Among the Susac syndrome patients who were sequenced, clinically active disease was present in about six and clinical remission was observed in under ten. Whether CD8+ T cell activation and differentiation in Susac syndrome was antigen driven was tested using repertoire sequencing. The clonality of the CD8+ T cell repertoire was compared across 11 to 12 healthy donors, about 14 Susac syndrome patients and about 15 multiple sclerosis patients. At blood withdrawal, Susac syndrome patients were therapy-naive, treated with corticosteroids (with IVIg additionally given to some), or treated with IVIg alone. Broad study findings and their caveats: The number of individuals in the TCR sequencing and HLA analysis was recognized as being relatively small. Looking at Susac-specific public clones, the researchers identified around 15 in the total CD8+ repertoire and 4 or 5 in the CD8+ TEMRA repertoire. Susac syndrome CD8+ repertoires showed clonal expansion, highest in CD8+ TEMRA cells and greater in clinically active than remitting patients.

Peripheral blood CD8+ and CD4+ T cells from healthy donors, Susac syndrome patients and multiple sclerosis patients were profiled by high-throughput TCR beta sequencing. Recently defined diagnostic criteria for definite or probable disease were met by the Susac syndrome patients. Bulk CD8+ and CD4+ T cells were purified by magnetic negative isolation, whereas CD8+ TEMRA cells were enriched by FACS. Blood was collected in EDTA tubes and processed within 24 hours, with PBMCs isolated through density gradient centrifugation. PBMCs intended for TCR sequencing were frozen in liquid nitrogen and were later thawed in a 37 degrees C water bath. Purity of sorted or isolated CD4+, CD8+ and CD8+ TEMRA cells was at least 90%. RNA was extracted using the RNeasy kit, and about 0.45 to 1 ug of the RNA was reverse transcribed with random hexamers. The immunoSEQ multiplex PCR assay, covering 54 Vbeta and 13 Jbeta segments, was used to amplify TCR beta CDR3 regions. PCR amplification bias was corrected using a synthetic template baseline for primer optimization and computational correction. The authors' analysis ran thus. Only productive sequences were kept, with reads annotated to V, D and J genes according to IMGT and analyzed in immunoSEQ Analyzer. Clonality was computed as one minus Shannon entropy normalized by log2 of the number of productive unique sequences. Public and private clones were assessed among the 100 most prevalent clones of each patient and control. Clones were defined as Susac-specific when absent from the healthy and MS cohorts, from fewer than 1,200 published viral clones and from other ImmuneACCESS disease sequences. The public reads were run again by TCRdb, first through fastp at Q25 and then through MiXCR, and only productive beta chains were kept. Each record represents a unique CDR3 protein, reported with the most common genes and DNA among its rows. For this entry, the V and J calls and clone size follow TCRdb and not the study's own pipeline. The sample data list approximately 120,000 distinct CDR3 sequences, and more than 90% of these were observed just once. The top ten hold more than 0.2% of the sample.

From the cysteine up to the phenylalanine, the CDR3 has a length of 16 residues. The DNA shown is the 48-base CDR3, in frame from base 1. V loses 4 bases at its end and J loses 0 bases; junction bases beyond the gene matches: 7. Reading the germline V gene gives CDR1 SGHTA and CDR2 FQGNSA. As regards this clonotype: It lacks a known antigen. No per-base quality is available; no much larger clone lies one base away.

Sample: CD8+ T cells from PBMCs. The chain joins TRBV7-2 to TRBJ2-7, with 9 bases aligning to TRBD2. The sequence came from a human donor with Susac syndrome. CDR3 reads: CASSSLAGISSYEQYF. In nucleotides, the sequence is TGTGCCAGCAGCTCCCTAGCGGGGATCAGCTCCTACGAGCAGTACTTC.